This T cell receptor beta chain was recovered during a study of blood T cells in healthy people across ages. Study background: Every two T cells gave about one barcoded beta molecule via template switching. Study-wide points: Getting older went along with TCR beta diversity per million T cells dropping roughly linearly.

Sample-barcoded 5' priming and a J-beta primer mix drove a second PCR of about 6 to 12 cycles. In TCRdb, the 5' RACE reads were re-called with MiXCR into one record per CDR3 protein. This sample carries approximately 1.5 million distinct CDR3 sequences, about 31% of them seen once, and the ten largest clones take about 10%. This clonotype was found once. Its antigen remains unknown. The germline gene is not matched at one end of the junction; a read error may be the cause. The receptor was isolated from a woman in her thirties in good health. Sample: blood.

This chain's CDR3 is CASSHGTSGRLTGERFF. CDR3 sequence (DNA): TGTGCCAGCAGCCACGGGACTAGCGGGAGGCTTACCGGGGAGCGGTTTTTT. The V call is TRBV6-6, the J call TRBJ2-2; TRBD2 matches 15 bases. Germline V gene data show CDR1 as MNHNY and CDR2 as SVGAGI (reference sequence). The CDR3 has 17 residues.